The 32 T cell receptor beta chains presented below share a single source sample, sequenced in a study of spatial heterogeneity in lung cancer. Findings and limits, study-wide: For expanded intratumoral alpha and beta TCRs, counts tracked tumor mutation counts.

TCRdb re-called the 5' RACE reads through MiXCR, storing one row per CDR3 protein. The data contain 20,000 to 25,000 distinct CDR3 sequences, over 2.5% of them singletons. Their target antigens are unknown. The time point is: sample taken at primary tumor resection. Source: lung tumor tissue, taken at surgery. The source of these receptors is a male donor with early-stage non-small cell lung cancer.

The CDR3 sequence is CASSVDRVNSPLHF. The DNA of the CDR3 is TGTGCCAGCAGCGTAGACAGGGTTAATTCACCCCTCCACTTT. The rearrangement uses TRBV7-2 and TRBJ1-6, with 7 bases aligning to TRBD1. The J segment lost 6 bases and the V segment lost 5 bases, leaving 4 bases of the junction unmatched. CDR3 length: 14 residues. Germline CDR1 and CDR2: SGHTA and FQGNSA.

This clonotype came up many times. The chain recombines TRBV29-1 with TRBJ2-5, with a weak D call TRBD2 (6 bases). This CDR3 spans 13 amino acids. Germline-derived CDR1 and CDR2 are SQVTM and ANQGSEA. V was clipped by 6 bases and J by 3 bases, with 14 bases between them. CDR3 coding DNA: TGCAGCGTGGCACCGACTAGGAAAGAGACCCAGTACTTC. It codes for CSVAPTRKETQYF.

By share, this clonotype ranks as medium-sized. V gene TRBV27 combines with J gene TRBJ2-1; no definite D call. The CDR3 runs to 13 residues. CDR1 and CDR2 from the germline V gene are MNHEY and SMNVEV (reference sequence). V gave up 3 bases and J gave up 9 bases, with 12 bases separating them. CDR3 sequence: CASSFQQFGEQFF. DNA for the CDR3: TGTGCCAGCAGTTTTCAGCAGTTCGGTGAGCAGTTCTTC.

This clonotype was counted at least ten times. V gene TRBV12-3 or TRBV12-4 combines with J gene TRBJ1-5; D unclear. Trimming removed 4 bases from V and 0 bases from J, with 7 bases in between. This CDR3 has 14 amino acids. The DNA of the CDR3 is TGTGCCAGCAGTTCGGGTTATAGCAATCAGCCCCAGCATTTT. The encoded protein is CASSSGYSNQPQHF.

There are many counts of this clonotype. V and J are TRBV6-2 or TRBV6-3 and TRBJ2-1; 8 bases fit TRBD2. The CDR3 loop spans 15 amino acids. V lost 4 bases to trimming and J lost 8 bases; unmatched junction nucleotides: 10. CDR1 is MNHEY, CDR2 SVGEGT, per germline. CDR3 region: CASSLAGRAMDEQFF. In nucleotides, the CDR3 is TGTGCCAGCAGTTTGGCCGGGAGGGCCATGGATGAGCAGTTCTTC.

In this sample, this clonotype turned up many times. This chain uses TRBV20-1 with TRBJ1-1; D not certain. Deletions cut 6 bases from V and 1 base from J, with 15 bases between. This CDR3 is 14 amino acids long. CDR1 is DFQATT and CDR2 is SNEGSKA in the germline V gene (reference sequence). The CDR3 DNA reads as TGCAGTGCCCTCAGTCCCTCAAAGAACACTGAAGCTTTCTTT. Its translation: CSALSPSKNTEAFF.

The sample holds many counts of this clonotype. V is TRBV10-3 and J is TRBJ2-1; maybe TRBD2 (5 bases). The CDR3 has 13 residues. Between the trimmed V and J ends, which lost 4 bases and 3 bases, there was a span of 7 bases. The V gene's germline CDR1 is ENHRY and CDR2 SYGVKD. CDR3 in amino acids: CAISAADYNEQFF. The CDR3, as DNA: TGTGCCATCAGTGCAGCGGACTACAATGAGCAGTTCTTC.

This clonotype appeared many times. This sequence joins TRBV10-3 and TRBJ1-5; 9 bases map to TRBD1. Trimming removed 10 bases from V and 3 bases from J; junction bases left unmatched: 7. The CDR3 consists of 14 residues. Germline V gives CDR1 ENHRY, CDR2 SYGVKD. The CDR3 DNA follows: TGTGCCACTCACGGGACAGGGTACAATCAGCCCCAGCATTTT. Its translation: CATHGTGYNQPQHF.

This clonotype was observed many times. The J gene is TRBJ1-5, the V gene TRBV2; D is uncertain. The germline CDR1 and CDR2 sequences are SNHLY and FYNNEI. Trimming stripped 1 base from V and 4 bases from J, with 5 bases between. This CDR3 region has 13 residues. This CDR3 is CASSEGENQPQHF. For the CDR3, the DNA is TGTGCCAGCAGTGAAGGTGAAAATCAGCCCCAGCATTTT.

There are many counts of this clonotype. The rearrangement joins TRBV3-1 to TRBJ2-7, with TRBD2 identical over 13 bases. CDR1 and CDR2 (germline): LGHDT, YNNKEL (reference sequence). J gave up 5 bases and V 6 bases, and 10 bases lay outside the gene matches. The CDR3 loop spans 16 amino acids. In nucleotides, the CDR3 is TGTGCCAGCAGATCCGGGACTAGCGGGATTTGGAACGAGCAGTACTTC. Residues: CASRSGTSGIWNEQYF.

This chain uses TRBV13 with TRBJ2-1; TRBD1 matches at 7 bases. This CDR3 spans 13 amino acids. V gave up 5 bases and J gave up 7 bases; unmatched junction bases: 5. CDR1 PRHDT and CDR2 FYEKMQ come from the germline V gene (reference sequence). The CDR3 region has the DNA TGTGCCAGCAGCCAAAACAGGGGAAATGAGCAGTTCTTC. This codes for CASSQNRGNEQFF.

This clonotype was counted at least ten times. The rearrangement uses TRBV7-2 and TRBJ1-1; no firm D call. The CDR3 length is 14 residues. Germline V gene data show CDR1 as SGHTA and CDR2 as FQGNSA. V was trimmed by 5 bases and J by 3 bases, leaving 13 bases between them. The CDR3 loop is CASSRPSGDTEAFF. Here the CDR3 DNA reads TGTGCCAGCAGCCGGCCTTCCGGGGACACTGAAGCTTTCTTT.

This clonotype was seen ten or more times. Germline and junction disagree at one end, which may indicate a read error. V is TRBV6-1 and J is TRBJ2-4; D might be TRBD1 (5 bases). The CDR3 totals 12 residues. The germline V gene encodes CDR1 MNHNS and CDR2 SASEGT. The CDR3 region has the DNA TGTGCCAGCAGTGAAGGTCAGGGAATCCAGAACTTC. Protein sequence: CASSEGQGIQNF.

In this sample, this clonotype turned up many times. V gene TRBV2 combines with J gene TRBJ2-7, with no clear D. Germline CDR1 is SNHLY and CDR2 is FYNNEI. V was shortened by 9 bases and J by 4 bases, with 13 bases between the two germline ends. The CDR3 length is 12 residues. CDR3 sequence (DNA): TGTGCCAGTTCGGACGGAGCTTACGAGCAGTACTTC. Its translation: CASSDGAYEQYF.

This clonotype occurred many times. J is TRBJ2-1 and V is TRBV6-2 or TRBV6-3, with 7 bases fitting TRBD2. This CDR3 comprises 16 residues. V gave up 2 bases and J gave up 6 bases; unmatched junction bases: 10. From germline, CDR1 is MNHEY and CDR2 SVGEGT. DNA of the CDR3: TGTGCCAGCAGTTACCGGGCGGGAGAGTGGTCCAATGAGCAGTTCTTC. Protein product: CASSYRAGEWSNEQFF.

The chain carries TRBV28 and TRBJ2-7; maybe TRBD2 (6 bases). Germline V CDR1 and CDR2: MDHEN, SYDVKM. The V and J ends lost 4 bases and 2 bases respectively, with 12 bases between them. The CDR3 is made up of 14 amino acids. The CDR3 DNA sequence: TGTGCCAGCAGTTACCCGGGGAGGACCTACGAGCAGTACTTC. It codes for CASSYPGRTYEQYF.

This clonotype was counted at least ten times. This chain joins TRBV12-3 or TRBV12-4 and TRBJ1-2; 9 bases fit TRBD1. This CDR3 is built from 16 residues. Trimming took 6 bases from V and 2 from J; bases not matched to a gene: 10. CDR3 in DNA: TGTGCCAGCAGGGCCCCCGGGACAGGGCCGAACTATGGCTACACCTTC. Protein sequence: CASRAPGTGPNYGYTF.

At least ten counts were recorded for this clonotype. The genes are TRBV7-9 and TRBJ1-3, with a possible D match to TRBD1 (6 bases). Trimming took 6 bases from V and 2 from J, leaving 8 bases between them. The CDR3 covers 13 residues. Germline V gene lookup returns CDR1 SEHNR and CDR2 FQNEAQ (reference sequence). The CDR3 region has the DNA TGTGCCAGCAGAGGGGGGCCTGGAAACACCATATATTTT. Its translation: CASRGGPGNTIYF. Full variable domain (remainder filled in from reference TRBV7-9 and TRBJ1-3): DTGVSQNPRHKITKRGQNVTFRCDPISEHNRLYWYRQTLGQGPEFLTYFQNEAQLEKSRLLSDRFSAERPKGSFSTLEIQRTEQGDSAMYLCASRGGPGNTIYFGEGSWLTVV.

This clonotype was recorded at least ten times. The chain combines TRBV10-3 with TRBJ2-3, with 8 bases identical to TRBD1. The germline CDR1 and CDR2 sequences are ENHRY and SYGVKD. With V trimmed by 4 bases and J by 3 bases, 3 bases remained unmatched. The CDR3 spans 14 residues. The CDR3 DNA sequence: TGTGCCATCAGTGTAGACAGGGGAACAGATACGCAGTATTTT. This encodes CAISVDRGTDTQYF.

In this sample, this clonotype turned up many times. V and J are TRBV20-1 and TRBJ1-2, with a possible D match to TRBD1 (6 bases). Per germline, CDR1 DFQATT and CDR2 SNEGSKA (reference sequence). The ends were cut back, 6 bases at V and 2 bases at J, with 16 bases in the middle. There are 14 residues in the CDR3. DNA for the CDR3: TGCAGTGCCTTAGGGGGGGATGGGAACTATGGCTACACCTTC. Encoded protein: CSALGGDGNYGYTF.

This clonotype has a count of ten or more. The chain links TRBV28 to TRBJ2-7, with 9 nucleotides matching TRBD1. The junction had 12 bases not matched to a gene; V was cut back by 5 bases and J by 7 bases. Per germline, CDR1 MDHEN and CDR2 SYDVKM. CDR3 size: 15 residues. The CDR3 sequence: CASSLPGQGPREQYF. Written as DNA, the CDR3 is TGTGCCAGCAGTCTCCCGGGACAGGGCCCGCGGGAGCAGTACTTC.

This clonotype appeared many times. V is TRBV20-1 and J is TRBJ2-7; perhaps TRBD1 as D (5 bases). Germline CDR1 and CDR2: DFQATT and SNEGSKA (reference sequence). V was trimmed by 3 bases and J by 2 bases, leaving 14 bases between them. The CDR3 sequence is 14 residues long. CDR3 residues: CSASRHLGAYEQYF. The DNA of the CDR3 is TGCAGTGCTAGCCGTCACCTAGGGGCCTACGAGCAGTACTTC.

This clonotype has at least ten counts. The chain carries TRBV3-1 and TRBJ2-1, with TRBD2 matching over 7 bases. Germline V gene data show CDR1 as LGHDT and CDR2 as YNNKEL (reference sequence). The CDR3 extends over 16 amino acids. V lost 1 base, J lost 8 bases, and 11 bases stayed unmatched. CDR3 DNA: TGTGCCAGCAGCCAAGGGGCTAGCGGATGGGTAGATGAGCAGTTCTTC. This translates into CASSQGASGWVDEQFF.

This clonotype occurred many times. The chain links TRBV5-1 to TRBJ2-2; 7 positions agree with TRBD1. This CDR3 is built from 16 residues. Trimming at V came to 3 bases and at J to 4 bases, leaving 9 bases not matched to a gene. The germline V gene has CDR1 SGHRS and CDR2 YFSETQ. The CDR3 loop is CASSWGTGAGTGELFF. CDR3 DNA: TGCGCCAGCAGCTGGGGAACAGGGGCGGGCACCGGGGAGCTGTTTTTT.

This clonotype was counted many times. This chain connects TRBV15 to TRBJ2-3, with no clear D. This CDR3 is 15 amino acids long. The V end was cut by 1 base, the J end by 3 bases, with 11 bases between. Germline V gene lookup returns CDR1 LNHNV and CDR2 YYDKDF (reference sequence). The CDR3 loop reads CATSRVESWTDTQYF. CDR3 nucleotide sequence: TGTGCCACCAGCAGAGTGGAGAGTTGGACAGATACGCAGTATTTT.

Ten or more counts support this clonotype. CDR3 loop: CASSYSTGTGYTF. The CDR3 nucleotides are TGTGCCAGCAGTTACTCGACAGGGACGGGCTACACCTTC. The rearrangement uses TRBV6-2 or TRBV6-3 and TRBJ1-2; 7 bases fit TRBD1. Germline loops: CDR1 MNHEY, CDR2 SVGEGT. The CDR3 contains 13 residues. Losses at the gene ends were 0 bases for V and 8 bases for J; bases not matched to a gene: 3.

There are many counts of this clonotype. CDR3 coding DNA: TGCGCCAGCAGCCCCTCAGCCACGAACACCGGGGAGCTGTTTTTT. This translates into CASSPSATNTGELFF. V gene TRBV4-3 combines with J gene TRBJ2-2; D is unclear. Trimming took 4 bases from V and 0 from J, leaving 9 bases between them. This CDR3 spans 15 amino acids. Per germline, CDR1 LGHNA and CDR2 YSLEER.

This clonotype was seen many times. At one end the junction does not follow the germline gene, possibly because of a read error. The chain recombines TRBV2 with TRBJ2-5; no reliable D call. This CDR3 region has 13 residues. Per the germline V gene, CDR1 is SNHLY and CDR2 is FYNNEI. In DNA, the CDR3 is TGTGTCAGCAGTGAAAAGATTAGTGGGACCCAGTACTTC. Translating it yields CVSSEKISGTQYF.

This clonotype was detected many times. This rearrangement joins TRBV6-5 to TRBJ2-2; D unclear. V was clipped by 3 bases and J by 5 bases, with 7 bases between them. The CDR3 is made up of 13 amino acids. Germline V CDR1 and CDR2: MNHEY, SVGAGI. CDR3 nucleotide sequence: TGTGCCAGCAGTTATCCCCATACCGGGGAGCTGTTTTTT. This translates into CASSYPHTGELFF.

This clonotype was counted at least ten times. The J gene is TRBJ2-1, the V gene TRBV12-3 or TRBV12-4, with 9 bases fitting TRBD2. V was pared by 3 bases and J by 5 bases, with 5 bases of the junction left unmatched. This CDR3 has 15 residues. Here the CDR3 reads CASSLRLAGNNEQFF. CDR3 in DNA: TGTGCCAGCAGTTTGAGGCTAGCGGGGAACAATGAGCAGTTCTTC.

This clonotype was found many times. V gene TRBV7-2 combines with J gene TRBJ2-7, with D tentatively TRBD1 (5 bases). The CDR3 covers 13 residues. CDR1 is SGHTA and CDR2 is FQGNSA in the germline V gene. V was cut by 9 bases and J by 5 bases, with 17 bases left in between. The CDR3 DNA follows: TGTGCCAGTCAGACAGTTTTCCCTGACGAGCAGTACTTC. It translates to CASQTVFPDEQYF.

This clonotype has ten or more counts. This chain links TRBV18 with TRBJ2-4; no definite D call. V lost 4 bases and J 8 bases, leaving 18 bases between the germline ends. Germline lookup yields CDR1 KGHSH and CDR2 LQKENI. The CDR3 runs 15 residues. The CDR3 nucleotides are TGTGCCAGCTCACGGCTTGGACCGACCCAGGACATTCAGTACTTC. Translation gives CASSRLGPTQDIQYF.